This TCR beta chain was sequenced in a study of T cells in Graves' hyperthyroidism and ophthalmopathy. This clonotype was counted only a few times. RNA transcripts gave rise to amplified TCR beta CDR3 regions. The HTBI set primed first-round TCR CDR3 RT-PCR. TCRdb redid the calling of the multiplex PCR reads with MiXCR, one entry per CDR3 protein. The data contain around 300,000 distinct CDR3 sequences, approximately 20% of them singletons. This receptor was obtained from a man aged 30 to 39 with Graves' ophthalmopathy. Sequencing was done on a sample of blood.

CDR3 amino acids: CATSDQFYGYTF. The CDR3 nucleotides are TGTGCCACCAGTGACCAGTTCTATGGCTACACCTTC. The chain joins TRBV24-1 to TRBJ1-2, with D unresolved. There are 12 residues in the CDR3. V gave up 4 bases and J gave up 4 bases, with 6 bases separating them. Germline V CDR1 and CDR2: KGHDR, SFDVKD.